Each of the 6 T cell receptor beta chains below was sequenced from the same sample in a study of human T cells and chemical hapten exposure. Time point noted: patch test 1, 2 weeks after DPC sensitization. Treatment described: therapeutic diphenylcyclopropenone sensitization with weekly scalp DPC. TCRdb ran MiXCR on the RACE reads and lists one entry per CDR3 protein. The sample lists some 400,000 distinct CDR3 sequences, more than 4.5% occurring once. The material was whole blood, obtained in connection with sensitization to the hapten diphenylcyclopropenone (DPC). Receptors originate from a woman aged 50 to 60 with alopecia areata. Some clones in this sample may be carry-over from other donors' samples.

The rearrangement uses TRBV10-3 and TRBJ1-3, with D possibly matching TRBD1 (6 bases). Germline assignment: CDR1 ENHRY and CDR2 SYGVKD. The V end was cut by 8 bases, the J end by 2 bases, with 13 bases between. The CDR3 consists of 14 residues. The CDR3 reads CAIRGGDTGNTIYF. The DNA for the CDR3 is TGTGCCATCCGAGGGGGGGATACTGGAAACACCATATATTTT.

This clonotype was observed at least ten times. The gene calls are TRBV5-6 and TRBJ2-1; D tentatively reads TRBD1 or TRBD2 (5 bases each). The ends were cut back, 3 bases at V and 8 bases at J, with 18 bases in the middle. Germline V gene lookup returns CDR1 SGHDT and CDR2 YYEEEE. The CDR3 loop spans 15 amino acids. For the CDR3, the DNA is TGTGCCAGCAGCTACCCAAGTAGGGACCGGCATGAGCAGTTCTTC. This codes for CASSYPSRDRHEQFF.

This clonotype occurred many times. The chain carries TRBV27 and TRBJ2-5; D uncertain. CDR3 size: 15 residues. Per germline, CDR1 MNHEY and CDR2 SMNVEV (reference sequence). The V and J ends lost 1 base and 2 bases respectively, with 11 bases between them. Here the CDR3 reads CASSLFNSAQETQYF. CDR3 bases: TGTGCCAGCAGTTTATTTAACAGCGCACAAGAGACCCAGTACTTC.

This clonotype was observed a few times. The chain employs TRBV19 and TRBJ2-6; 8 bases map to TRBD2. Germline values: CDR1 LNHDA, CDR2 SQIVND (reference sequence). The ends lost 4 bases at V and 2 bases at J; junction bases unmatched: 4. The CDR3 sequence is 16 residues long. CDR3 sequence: CASSTRGGTGANVLTF. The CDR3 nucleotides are TGTGCCAGTAGTACCCGGGGGGGAACTGGGGCCAACGTCCTGACTTTC. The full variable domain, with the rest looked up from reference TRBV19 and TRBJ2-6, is DGGITQSPKYLFRKEGQNVTLSCEQNLNHDAMYWYRQDPGQGLRLIYYSQIVNDFQKGDIAEGYSVSREKKESFPLTVTSAQKNPTAFYLCASSTRGGTGANVLTFGAGSRLTVL.

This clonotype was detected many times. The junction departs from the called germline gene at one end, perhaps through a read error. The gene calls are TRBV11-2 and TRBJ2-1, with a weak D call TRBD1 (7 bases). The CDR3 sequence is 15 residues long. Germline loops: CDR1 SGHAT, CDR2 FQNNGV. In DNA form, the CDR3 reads TGTGCCAGTAGCTCGGAGCCAGGGGGGCTGAGGGAGCAGTTCTTC. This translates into CASSSEPGGLREQFF.

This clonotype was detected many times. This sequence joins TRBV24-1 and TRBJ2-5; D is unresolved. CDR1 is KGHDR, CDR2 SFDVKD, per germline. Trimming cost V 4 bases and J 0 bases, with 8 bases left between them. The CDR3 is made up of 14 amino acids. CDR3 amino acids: CATSDTTHQETQYF. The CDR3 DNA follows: TGTGCCACCAGTGACACGACCCACCAAGAGACCCAGTACTTC.